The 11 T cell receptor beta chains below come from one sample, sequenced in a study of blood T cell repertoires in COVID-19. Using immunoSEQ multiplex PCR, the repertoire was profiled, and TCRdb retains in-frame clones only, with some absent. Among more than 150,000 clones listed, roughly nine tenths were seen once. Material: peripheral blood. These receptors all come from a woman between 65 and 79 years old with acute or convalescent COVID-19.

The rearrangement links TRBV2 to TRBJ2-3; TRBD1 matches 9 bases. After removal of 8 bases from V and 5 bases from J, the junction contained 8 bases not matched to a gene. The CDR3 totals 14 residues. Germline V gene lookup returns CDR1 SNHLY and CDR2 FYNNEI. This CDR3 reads CASQRTGARDTQYF. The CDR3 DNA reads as TGTGCCAGCCAAAGGACAGGGGCGAGAGATACGCAGTATTTT.

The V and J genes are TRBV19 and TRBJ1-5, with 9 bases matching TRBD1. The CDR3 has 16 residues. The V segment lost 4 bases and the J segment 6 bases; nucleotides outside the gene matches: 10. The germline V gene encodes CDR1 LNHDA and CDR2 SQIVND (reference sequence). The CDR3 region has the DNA TGTGCCAGTAGTACCTTAACAGGGGGCGCGGGTCAGCCCCAGCATTTT. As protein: CASSTLTGGAGQPQHF.

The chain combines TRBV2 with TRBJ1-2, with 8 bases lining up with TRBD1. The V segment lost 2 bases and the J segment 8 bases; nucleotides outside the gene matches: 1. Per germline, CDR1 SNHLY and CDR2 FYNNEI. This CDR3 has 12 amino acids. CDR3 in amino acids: CASSEPGGGYTF. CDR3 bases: TGTGCCAGCAGTGAACCAGGGGGCGGCTACACCTTC.

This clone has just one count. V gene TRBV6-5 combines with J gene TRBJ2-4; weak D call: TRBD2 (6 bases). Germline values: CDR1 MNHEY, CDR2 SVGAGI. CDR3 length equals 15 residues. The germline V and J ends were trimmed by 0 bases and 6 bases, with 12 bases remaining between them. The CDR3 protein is CASSYSRQGGNIQYF. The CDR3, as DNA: TGTGCCAGCAGTTACTCACGGCAGGGAGGAAACATTCAGTACTTC.

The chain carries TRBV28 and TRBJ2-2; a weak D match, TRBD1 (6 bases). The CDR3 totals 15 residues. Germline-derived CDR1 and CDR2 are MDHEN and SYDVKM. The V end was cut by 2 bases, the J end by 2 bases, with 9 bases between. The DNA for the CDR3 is TGTGCCAGCAGTTTACCGGGGACAAACACCGGGGAGCTGTTTTTT. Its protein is CASSLPGTNTGELFF.

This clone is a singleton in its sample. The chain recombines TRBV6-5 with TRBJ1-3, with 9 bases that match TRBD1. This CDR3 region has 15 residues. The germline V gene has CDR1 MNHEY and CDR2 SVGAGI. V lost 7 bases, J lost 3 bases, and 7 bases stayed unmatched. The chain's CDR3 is CASKRTGEGGNTIYF. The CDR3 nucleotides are TGTGCCAGCAAAAGGACAGGGGAAGGTGGAAACACCATATATTTT.

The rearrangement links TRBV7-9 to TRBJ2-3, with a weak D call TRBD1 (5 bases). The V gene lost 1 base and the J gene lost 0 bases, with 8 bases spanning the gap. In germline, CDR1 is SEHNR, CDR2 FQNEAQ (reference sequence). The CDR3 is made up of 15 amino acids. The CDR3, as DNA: TGTGCCAGCAGCTTAGGGACACTTAGCACAGATACGCAGTATTTT. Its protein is CASSLGTLSTDTQYF.

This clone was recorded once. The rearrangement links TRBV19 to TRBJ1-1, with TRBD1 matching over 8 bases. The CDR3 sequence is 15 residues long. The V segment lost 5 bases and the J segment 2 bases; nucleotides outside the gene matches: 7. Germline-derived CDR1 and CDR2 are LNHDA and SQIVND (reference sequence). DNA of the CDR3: TGTGCCAGTAGTCGCCCCGGGACAGGAAACACTGAAGCTTTCTTT. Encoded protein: CASSRPGTGNTEAFF.

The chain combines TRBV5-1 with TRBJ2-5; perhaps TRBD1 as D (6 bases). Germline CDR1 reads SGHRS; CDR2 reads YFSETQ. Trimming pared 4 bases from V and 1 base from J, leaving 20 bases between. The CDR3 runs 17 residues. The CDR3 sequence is CASSPTVNRALQETQYF. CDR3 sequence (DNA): TGCGCCAGCAGCCCGACAGTCAACAGGGCCCTCCAAGAGACCCAGTACTTC.

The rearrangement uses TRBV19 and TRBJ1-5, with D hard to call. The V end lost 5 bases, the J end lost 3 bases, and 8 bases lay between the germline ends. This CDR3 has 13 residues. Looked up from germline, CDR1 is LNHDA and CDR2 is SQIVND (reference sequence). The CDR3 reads CASSVFINQPQHF. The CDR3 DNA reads TGTGCCAGTAGTGTCTTTATCAATCAGCCCCAGCATTTT.

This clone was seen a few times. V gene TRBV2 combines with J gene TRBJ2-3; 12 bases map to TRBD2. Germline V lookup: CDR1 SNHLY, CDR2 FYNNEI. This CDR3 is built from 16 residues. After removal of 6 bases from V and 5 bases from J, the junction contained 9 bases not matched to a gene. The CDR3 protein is CASSRWTSGAGDTQYF. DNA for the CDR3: TGTGCCAGCAGCCGGTGGACTAGCGGGGCTGGAGATACGCAGTATTTT.